This T cell receptor beta chain was found in a study of OX40 agonist ivuxolimab in advanced cancers. On the study more broadly: Enrolled patients in dose escalation had cancers that were hepatocellular carcinoma, melanoma, renal cell or head and neck cancer. Three patients showed partial responses: one hepatocellular carcinoma and two cutaneous melanoma cases.

Sequencing used immunoSEQ multiplex PCR; TCRdb keeps in-frame clones, though not all of them. The repertoire includes about 40,000 clones, approximately 82% of them detected once, and about 7.6% sits in the top ten. Details on this clone: Its antigen is unknown.

Notes on the study in general: Low normalized T-cell clonal expansion also characterized some of the nonresponders. The CD4+ and CD8+ T cells in the blood had expanded clonally by week 6 at 0.1 to 3.0 mg/kg.

Germline lookup yields CDR1 SGHNT and CDR2 YYREEE (reference sequence). Unmatched junction bases numbered 5, after V lost 3 bases and J lost 1 base. The CDR3 consists of 16 residues. The material sequenced was CD4+ or CD8+ T cells sorted from blood, taken in a trial of the OX40 agonist ivuxolimab. J is TRBJ2-7 and V is TRBV5-4; 12 bases line up with TRBD2. This clonotype originated in an adult with an advanced solid tumor such as melanoma, head and neck, liver or kidney cancer. CDR3 nucleotide sequence: TGTGCCAGCAGCTCGGGCGGGACTAGCGGGTCCTACGAGCAGTACTTC. The encoded protein is CASSSGGTSGSYEQYF.